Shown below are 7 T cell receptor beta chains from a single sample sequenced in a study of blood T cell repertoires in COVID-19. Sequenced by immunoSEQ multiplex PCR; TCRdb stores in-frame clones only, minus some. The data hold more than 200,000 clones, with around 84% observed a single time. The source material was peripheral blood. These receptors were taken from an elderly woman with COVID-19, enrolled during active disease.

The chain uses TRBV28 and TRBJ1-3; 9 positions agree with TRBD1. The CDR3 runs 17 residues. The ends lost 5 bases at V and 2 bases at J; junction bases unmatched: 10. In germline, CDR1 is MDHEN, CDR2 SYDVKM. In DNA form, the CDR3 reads TGTGCCAGCAGTCCGGGGACAGGGAAGGTCCCTGGAAACACCATATATTTT. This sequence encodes CASSPGTGKVPGNTIYF.

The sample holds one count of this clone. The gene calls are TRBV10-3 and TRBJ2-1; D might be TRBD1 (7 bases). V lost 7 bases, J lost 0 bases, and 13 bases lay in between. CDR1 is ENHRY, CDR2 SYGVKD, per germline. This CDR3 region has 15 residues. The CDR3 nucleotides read TGTGCCATCACCGACCAGGGGGGCTCCTACAATGAGCAGTTCTTC. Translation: CAITDQGGSYNEQFF.

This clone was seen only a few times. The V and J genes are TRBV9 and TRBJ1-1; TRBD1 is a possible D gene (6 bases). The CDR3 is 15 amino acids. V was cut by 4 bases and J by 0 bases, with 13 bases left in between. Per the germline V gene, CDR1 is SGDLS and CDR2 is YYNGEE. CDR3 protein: CASSPRGGMNTEAFF. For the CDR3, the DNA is TGTGCCAGCAGCCCGAGGGGGGGGATGAACACTGAAGCTTTCTTT.

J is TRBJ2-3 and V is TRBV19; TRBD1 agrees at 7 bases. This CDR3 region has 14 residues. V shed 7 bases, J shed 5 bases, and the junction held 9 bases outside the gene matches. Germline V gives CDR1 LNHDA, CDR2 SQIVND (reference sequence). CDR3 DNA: TGTGCCAGTAAGCCCGAGGGGGCCAAAGATACGCAGTATTTT. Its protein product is CASKPEGAKDTQYF.

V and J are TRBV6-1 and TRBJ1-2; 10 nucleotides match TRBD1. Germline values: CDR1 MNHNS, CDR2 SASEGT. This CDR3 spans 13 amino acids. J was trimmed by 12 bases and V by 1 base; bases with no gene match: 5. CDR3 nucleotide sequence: TGTGCCAGCAGTGAAGGACAGGGGGCCCACGACACCTTC. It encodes CASSEGQGAHDTF.

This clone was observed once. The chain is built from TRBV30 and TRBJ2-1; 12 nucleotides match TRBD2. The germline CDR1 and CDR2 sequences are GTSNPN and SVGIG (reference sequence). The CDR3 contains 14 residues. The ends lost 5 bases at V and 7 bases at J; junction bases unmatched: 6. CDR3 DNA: TGTGCCTGGGTCCTAGCGGGGGGGCGTAATGAGCAGTTCTTC. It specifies CAWVLAGGRNEQFF.

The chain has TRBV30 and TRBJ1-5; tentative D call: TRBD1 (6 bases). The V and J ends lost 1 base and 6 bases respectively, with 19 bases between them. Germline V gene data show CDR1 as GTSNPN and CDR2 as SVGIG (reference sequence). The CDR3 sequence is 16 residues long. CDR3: CAWSGTSGRGSQPQHF. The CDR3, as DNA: TGTGCCTGGAGTGGAACCAGCGGCAGGGGAAGTCAGCCCCAGCATTTT.